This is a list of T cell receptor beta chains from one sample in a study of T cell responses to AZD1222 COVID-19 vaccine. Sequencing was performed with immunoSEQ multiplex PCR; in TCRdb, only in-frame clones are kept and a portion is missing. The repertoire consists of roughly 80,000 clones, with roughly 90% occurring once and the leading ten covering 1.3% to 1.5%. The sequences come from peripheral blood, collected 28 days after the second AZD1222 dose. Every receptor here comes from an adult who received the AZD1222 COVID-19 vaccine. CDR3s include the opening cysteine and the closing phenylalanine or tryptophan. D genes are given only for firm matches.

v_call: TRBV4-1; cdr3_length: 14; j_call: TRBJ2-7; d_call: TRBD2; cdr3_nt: TGCGCCAGCAGCCCGGGCGGGGGGGGCTACGAGCAGTACTTC; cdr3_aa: CASSPGGGGYEQYF
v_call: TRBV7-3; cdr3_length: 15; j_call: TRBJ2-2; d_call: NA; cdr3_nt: TGTGCCAGCAGCTCGGGACACGCGAACACCGGGGAGCTGTTTTTT; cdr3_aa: CASSSGHANTGELFF
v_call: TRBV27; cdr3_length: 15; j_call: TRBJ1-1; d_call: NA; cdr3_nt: TGTGCCAGCAGTTTAACCCCGGCGGGAGGGCGTGAAGCTTTCTTT; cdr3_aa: CASSLTPAGGREAFF
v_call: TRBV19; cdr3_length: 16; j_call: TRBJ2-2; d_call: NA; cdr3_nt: TGTGCCAGTAGTATAGACCTGAACTCGGGAACCGGGGAGCTGTTTTTT; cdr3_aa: CASSIDLNSGTGELFF
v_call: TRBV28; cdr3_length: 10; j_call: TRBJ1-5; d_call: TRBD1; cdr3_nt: TGTGCCAGCGTCGGACAGGGACCCCATTTT; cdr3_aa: CASVGQGPHF
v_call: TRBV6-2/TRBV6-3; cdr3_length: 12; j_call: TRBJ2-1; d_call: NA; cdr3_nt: TGTGCCAGCAGTTACCGGCCCAATGAGCAGTTCTTC; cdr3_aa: CASSYRPNEQFF
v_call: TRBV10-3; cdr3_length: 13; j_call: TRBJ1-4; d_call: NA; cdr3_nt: TGTGCCATCAGAGACGGCCCTAATGAAAAACTGTTTTTT; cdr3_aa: CAIRDGPNEKLFF
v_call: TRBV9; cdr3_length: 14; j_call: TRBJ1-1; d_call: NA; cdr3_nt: TGTGCCAGCAGCGTAGGTGCTGATGGCACTGAAGCTTTCTTT; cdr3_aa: CASSVGADGTEAFF
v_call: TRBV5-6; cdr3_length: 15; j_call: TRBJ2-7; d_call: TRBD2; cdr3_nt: TGTGCCAGCAGCCCGACGGGACTAACAACCTACGAGCAGTACTTC; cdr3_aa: CASSPTGLTTYEQYF
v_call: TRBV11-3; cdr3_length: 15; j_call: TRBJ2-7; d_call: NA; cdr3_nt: TGTGCCAGCAGCTTAACTGACGGGGTTCGGGACGAGCAGTACTTC; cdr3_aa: CASSLTDGVRDEQYF
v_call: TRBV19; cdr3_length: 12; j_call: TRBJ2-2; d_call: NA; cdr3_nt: TGTGCCAGTAGTATGGAAACCGGGGAGCTGTTTTTT; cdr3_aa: CASSMETGELFF
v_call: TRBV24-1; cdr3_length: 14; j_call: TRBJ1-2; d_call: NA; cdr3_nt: TGTGCCACCAGTGAGACGAACAGCAACTATGGCTACACCTTC; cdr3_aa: CATSETNSNYGYTF
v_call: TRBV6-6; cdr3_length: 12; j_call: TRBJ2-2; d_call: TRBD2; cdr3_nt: TGTACCAGCGGGAGGGGCACCGGGGAGCTGTTTTTT; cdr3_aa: CTSGRGTGELFF
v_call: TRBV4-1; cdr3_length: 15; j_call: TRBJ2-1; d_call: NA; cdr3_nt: TGCGCCAGCAGCCCTGAAGGACCCCTCTACAATGAGCAGTTCTTC; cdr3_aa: CASSPEGPLYNEQFF